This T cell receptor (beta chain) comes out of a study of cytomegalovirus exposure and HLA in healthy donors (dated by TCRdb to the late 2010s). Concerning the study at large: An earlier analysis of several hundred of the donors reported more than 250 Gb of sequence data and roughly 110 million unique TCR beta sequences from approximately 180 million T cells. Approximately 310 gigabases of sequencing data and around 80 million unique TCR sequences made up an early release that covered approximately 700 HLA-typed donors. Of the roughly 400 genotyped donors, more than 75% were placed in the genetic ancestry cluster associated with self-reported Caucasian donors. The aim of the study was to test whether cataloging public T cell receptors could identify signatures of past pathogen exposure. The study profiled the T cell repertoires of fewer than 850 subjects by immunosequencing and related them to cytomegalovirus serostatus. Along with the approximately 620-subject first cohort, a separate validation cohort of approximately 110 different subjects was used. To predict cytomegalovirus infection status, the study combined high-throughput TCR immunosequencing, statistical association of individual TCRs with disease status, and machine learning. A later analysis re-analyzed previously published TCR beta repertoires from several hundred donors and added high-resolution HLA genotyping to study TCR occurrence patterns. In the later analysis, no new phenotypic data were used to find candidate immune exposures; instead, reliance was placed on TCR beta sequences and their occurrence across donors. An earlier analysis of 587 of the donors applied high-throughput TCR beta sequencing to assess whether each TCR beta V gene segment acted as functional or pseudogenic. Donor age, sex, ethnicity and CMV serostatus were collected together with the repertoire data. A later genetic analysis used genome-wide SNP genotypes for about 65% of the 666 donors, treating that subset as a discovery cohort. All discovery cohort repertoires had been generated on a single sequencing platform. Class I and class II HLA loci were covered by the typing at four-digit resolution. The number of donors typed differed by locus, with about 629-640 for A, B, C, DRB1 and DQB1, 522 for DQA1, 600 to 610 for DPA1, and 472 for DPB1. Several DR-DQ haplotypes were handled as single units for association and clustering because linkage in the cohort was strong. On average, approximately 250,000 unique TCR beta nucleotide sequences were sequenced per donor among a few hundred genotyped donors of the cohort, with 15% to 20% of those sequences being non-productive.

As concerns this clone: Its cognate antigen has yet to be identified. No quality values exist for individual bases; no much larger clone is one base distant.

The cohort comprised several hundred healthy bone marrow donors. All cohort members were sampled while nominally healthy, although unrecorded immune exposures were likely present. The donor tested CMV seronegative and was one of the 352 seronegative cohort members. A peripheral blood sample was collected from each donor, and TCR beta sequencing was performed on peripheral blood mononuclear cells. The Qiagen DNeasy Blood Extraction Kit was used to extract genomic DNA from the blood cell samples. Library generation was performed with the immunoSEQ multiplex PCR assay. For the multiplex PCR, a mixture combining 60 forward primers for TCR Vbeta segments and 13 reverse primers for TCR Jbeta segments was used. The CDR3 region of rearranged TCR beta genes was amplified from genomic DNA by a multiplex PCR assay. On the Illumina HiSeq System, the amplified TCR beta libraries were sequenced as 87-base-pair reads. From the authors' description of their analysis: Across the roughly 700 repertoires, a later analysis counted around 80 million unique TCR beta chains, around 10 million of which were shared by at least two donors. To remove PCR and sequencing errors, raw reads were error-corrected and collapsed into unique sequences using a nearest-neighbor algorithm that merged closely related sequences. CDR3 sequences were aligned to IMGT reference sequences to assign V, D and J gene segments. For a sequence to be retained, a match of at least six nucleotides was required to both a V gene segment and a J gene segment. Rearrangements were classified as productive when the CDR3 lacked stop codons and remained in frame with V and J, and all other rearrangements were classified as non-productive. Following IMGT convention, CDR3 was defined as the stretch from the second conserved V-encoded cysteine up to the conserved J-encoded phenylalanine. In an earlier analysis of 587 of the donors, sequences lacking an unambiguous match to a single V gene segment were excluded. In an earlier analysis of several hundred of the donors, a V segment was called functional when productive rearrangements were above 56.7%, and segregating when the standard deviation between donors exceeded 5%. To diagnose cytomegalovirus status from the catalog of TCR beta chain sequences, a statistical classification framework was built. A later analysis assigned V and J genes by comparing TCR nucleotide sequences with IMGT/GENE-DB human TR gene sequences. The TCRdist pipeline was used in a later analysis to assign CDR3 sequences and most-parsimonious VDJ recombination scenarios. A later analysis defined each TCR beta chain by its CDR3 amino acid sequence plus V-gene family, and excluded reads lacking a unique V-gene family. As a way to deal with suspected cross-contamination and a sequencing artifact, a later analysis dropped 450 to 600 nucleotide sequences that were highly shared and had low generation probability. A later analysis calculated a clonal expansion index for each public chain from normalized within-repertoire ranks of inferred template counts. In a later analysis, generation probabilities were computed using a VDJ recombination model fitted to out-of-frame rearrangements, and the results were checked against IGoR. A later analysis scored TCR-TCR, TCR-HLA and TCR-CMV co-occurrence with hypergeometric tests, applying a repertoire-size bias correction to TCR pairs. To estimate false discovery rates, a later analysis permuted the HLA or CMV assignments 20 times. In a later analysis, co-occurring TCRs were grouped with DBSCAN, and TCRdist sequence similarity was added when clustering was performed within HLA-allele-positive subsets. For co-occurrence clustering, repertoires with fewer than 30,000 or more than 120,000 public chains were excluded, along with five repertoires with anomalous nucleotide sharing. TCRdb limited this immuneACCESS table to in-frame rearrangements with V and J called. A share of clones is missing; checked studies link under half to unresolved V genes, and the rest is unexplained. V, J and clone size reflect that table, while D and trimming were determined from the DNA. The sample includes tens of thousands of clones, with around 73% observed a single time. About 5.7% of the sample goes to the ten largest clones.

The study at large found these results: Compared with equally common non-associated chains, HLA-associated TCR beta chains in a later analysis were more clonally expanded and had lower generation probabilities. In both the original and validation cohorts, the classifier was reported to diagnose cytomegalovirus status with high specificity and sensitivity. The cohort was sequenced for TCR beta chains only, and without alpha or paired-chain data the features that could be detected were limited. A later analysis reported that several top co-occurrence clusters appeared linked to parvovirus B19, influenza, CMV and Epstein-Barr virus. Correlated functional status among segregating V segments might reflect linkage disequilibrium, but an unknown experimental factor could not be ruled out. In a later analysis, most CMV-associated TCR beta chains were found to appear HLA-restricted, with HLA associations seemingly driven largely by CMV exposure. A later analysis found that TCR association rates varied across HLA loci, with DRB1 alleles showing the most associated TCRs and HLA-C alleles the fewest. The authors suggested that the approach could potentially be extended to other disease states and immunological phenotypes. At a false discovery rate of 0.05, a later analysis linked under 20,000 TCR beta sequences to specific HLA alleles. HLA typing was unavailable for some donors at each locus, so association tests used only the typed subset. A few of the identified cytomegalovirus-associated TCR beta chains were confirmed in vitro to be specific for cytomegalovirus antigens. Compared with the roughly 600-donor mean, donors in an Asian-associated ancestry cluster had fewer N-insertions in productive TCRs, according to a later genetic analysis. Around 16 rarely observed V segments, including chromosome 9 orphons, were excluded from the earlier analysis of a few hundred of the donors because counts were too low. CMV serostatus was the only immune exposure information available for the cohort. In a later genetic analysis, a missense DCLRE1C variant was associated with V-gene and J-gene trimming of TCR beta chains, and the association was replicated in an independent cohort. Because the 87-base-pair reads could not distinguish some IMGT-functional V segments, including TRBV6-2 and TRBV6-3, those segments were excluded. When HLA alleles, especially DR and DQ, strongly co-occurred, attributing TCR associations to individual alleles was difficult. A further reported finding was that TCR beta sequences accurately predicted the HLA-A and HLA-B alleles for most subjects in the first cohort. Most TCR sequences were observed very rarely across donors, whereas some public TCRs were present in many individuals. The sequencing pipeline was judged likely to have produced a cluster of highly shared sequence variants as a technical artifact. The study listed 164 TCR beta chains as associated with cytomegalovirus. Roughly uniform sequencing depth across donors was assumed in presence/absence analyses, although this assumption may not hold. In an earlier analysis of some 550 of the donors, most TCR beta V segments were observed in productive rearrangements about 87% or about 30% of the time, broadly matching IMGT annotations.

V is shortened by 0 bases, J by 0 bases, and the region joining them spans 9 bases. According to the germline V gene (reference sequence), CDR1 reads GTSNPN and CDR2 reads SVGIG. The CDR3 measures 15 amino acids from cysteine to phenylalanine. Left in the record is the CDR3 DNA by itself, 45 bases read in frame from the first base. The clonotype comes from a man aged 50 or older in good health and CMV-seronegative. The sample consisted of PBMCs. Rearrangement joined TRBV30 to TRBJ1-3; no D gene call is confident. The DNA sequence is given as TGTGCCTGGAGTGTACGCGCTAGCTCTGGAAACACCATATATTTT. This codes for CAWSVRASSGNTIYF.